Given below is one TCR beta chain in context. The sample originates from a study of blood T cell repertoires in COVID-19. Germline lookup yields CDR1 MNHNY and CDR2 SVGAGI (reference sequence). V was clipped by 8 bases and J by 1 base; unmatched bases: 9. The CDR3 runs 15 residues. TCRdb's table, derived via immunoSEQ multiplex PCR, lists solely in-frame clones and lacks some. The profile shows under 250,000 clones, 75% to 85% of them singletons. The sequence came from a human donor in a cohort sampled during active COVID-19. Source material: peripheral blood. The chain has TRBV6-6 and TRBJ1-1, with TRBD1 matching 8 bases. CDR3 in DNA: TGTGCCAGCGGGAATAGAGACAGGGGGAACACTGAAGCTTTCTTT. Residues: CASGNRDRGNTEAFF.